This is a list of T cell receptor beta chains from one sample in a study of T cell repertoires in cytomegalovirus infection. MiXCR, run by TCRdb on the reads, gives a single entry per CDR3 protein. The table shows about 180,000 distinct CDR3 sequences, with about an eighth occurring only once. Sample: PBMCs. The receptors here all came from a human donor in good health (CMV status not recorded). Some clones in this sample may be carry-over from other donors' samples. CDR3s include the opening cysteine and the closing phenylalanine or tryptophan. The D gene is left open where the match is weak. Size tells how often a clone was seen (once, few, many) or the class of an expanded clone, and some rows leave it out.

v_gene,d_gene,abundance,j_gene,CDR3aa,CDR3nt
TRBV5-6,TRBD2,NA,TRBJ2-1,CASSLGLAPGEQFF,TGTGCCAGCAGCTTGGGACTAGCCCCGGGTGAGCAGTTCTTC
TRBV14,TRBD1,many,TRBJ1-4,CASSPRGQSSKEKLFF,TGTGCCAGCAGCCCTCGGGGACAGTCATCTAAGGAAAAACTGTTTTTT
TRBV7-2,NA,many,TRBJ2-5,CASSQGGPPQETQYF,TGTGCCAGCAGCCAAGGAGGACCGCCTCAAGAGACCCAGTACTTC
TRBV6-1,TRBD2,many,TRBJ2-3,CASKTSPGTDTQYF,TGTGCCAGCAAGACTAGCCCTGGCACAGATACGCAGTATTTT
TRBV20-1,NA,few,TRBJ2-1,CSARDQVSTYNEQFF,TGCAGTGCTAGAGATCAGGTGTCCACCTACAATGAGCAGTTCTTC
TRBV20-1,TRBD1,NA,TRBJ1-4,CSARDPGGDDEKLFF,TGCAGTGCTAGAGATCCAGGGGGAGACGATGAAAAACTGTTTTTT
TRBV25-1,NA,few,TRBJ1-2,CASSAGFLRDVWRGYTF,TGTGCCAGCAGTGCCGGATTTCTCAGGGACGTTTGGCGTGGCTACACCTTC
TRBV28,NA,NA,TRBJ2-7,CASRPWGRVSVQYF,TGTGCCAGCAGGCCCTGGGGGAGAGTGTCCGTGCAGTACTTC
TRBV7-2,TRBD2,many,TRBJ2-7,CASSPGLATYEQYF,TGTGCCAGCAGTCCCGGACTAGCGACTTACGAGCAGTACTTC
TRBV28,NA,many,TRBJ2-2,CASSLPGSGTGELFF,TGTGCCAGCAGTTTGCCAGGGTCGGGCACCGGGGAGCTGTTTTTT
TRBV7-2,NA,many,TRBJ2-2,CASRGGQNTGELFF,TGTGCCAGCAGGGGGGGACAGAACACCGGGGAGCTGTTTTTT
TRBV7-4,NA,NA,TRBJ2-7,CASSLTPFDEQYF,TGTGCCAGCAGCCTTACACCCTTCGACGAGCAGTACTTC
TRBV3-1,NA,NA,TRBJ1-2,CASSPDSPNYGYTF,TGTGCCAGCAGCCCAGACTCTCCTAACTATGGCTACACCTTC
TRBV7-9,TRBD1,NA,TRBJ2-7,CASRPGTGRGEQYF,TGTGCCAGCAGGCCTGGGACAGGGCGCGGCGAGCAGTACTTC
TRBV7-9,NA,many,TRBJ1-1,CASSQGGGNTEAFF,TGTGCCAGCAGCCAGGGAGGAGGGAACACTGAAGCTTTCTTT
TRBV7-2,NA,many,TRBJ2-2,CASSLMLVATGELFF,TGTGCCAGCAGCTTAATGTTGGTAGCCACCGGGGAGCTGTTTTTT
TRBV5-1,NA,few,TRBJ1-1,CASSLGPVANTEAFF,TGCGCCAGCAGCTTGGGCCCAGTGGCGAACACTGAAGCTTTCTTT
TRBV29-1,NA,once,TRBJ1-2,CSVDREVYGYTF,TGCAGCGTCGATAGGGAGGTCTATGGCTACACCTTC
TRBV30,NA,few,TRBJ1-5,CAWSVKGYNQPQHF,TGTGCCTGGAGTGTAAAGGGATACAATCAGCCCCAGCATTTT
TRBV7-8,NA,few,TRBJ1-4,CASSSGTGGLFF,TGTGCCAGCAGCTCAGGGACGGGAGGCCTGTTTTTT
TRBV25-1,NA,NA,TRBJ1-2,CASSESPLYGYTF,TGTGCCAGCAGTGAATCGCCGCTCTATGGCTACACCTTC
TRBV19,TRBD1,NA,TRBJ1-6,CASSETGVPLNSPLHF,TGTGCCAGTAGCGAAACAGGGGTCCCGCTTAATTCACCCCTCCACTTT
TRBV11-2,TRBD1,many,TRBJ1-2,CASSAGQGAYGYTF,TGTGCCAGCAGCGCGGGACAGGGAGCCTATGGCTACACCTTC